These T cell receptor beta chains were read from a single sample in a study of lymphopenia after photon versus proton radiotherapy. The method was immunoSEQ multiplex PCR; TCRdb's version includes in-frame clones alone and lacks a portion of them. The table lists 70,000 or so clones, roughly 90% of them singletons. The sample consisted of peripheral blood, taken from a patient treated with photon-based radiotherapy. The origin of the receptors is a woman aged 70-85 years with pancreatic cancer. Both conserved end residues are part of each CDR3. The order of the fields is CDR3 length, J gene, V gene, D gene, clone size, CDR3 DNA, CDR3 protein. A D gene is named only where the DNA matches it firmly. Clone size is given for some rows only: seen once, a few or many times, or a class if the clone is expanded.

CDR3 length: 15; J gene: TRBJ2-1; V gene: TRBV6-5; D gene: TRBD2; clone size: -; CDR3 DNA: TGTGCCAGCAGTAGAAGGTTAGCGGGCGGAGATGAGCAGTTCTTC; CDR3 protein: CASSRRLAGGDEQFF
CDR3 length: 14; J gene: TRBJ1-5; V gene: TRBV27; D gene: -; clone size: -; CDR3 DNA: TGTGCCAGCAGTCCCCTGGTGGGCCATCAGCCCCAGCATTTT; CDR3 protein: CASSPLVGHQPQHF
CDR3 length: 15; J gene: TRBJ2-7; V gene: TRBV10-3; D gene: TRBD1; clone size: once; CDR3 DNA: TGTGCCATCAGCCTCGGGACAGGGGGCTCCTACGAGCAGTACTTC; CDR3 protein: CAISLGTGGSYEQYF
CDR3 length: 15; J gene: TRBJ2-1; V gene: TRBV6-5; D gene: TRBD2; clone size: -; CDR3 DNA: TGTGCCAGCAGTCCGACTAGCGGAATATACAATGAGCAGTTCTTC; CDR3 protein: CASSPTSGIYNEQFF
CDR3 length: 14; J gene: TRBJ2-7; V gene: TRBV5-4; D gene: -; clone size: once; CDR3 DNA: TGTGCCAGCAGCTTGGTGTCGGGCTCCTACGAGCAGTACTTC; CDR3 protein: CASSLVSGSYEQYF
CDR3 length: 15; J gene: TRBJ2-2; V gene: TRBV2; D gene: -; clone size: -; CDR3 DNA: TGTGCCAGCAGTGAGGAGGCAGGGAACACCGGGGAGCTGTTTTTT; CDR3 protein: CASSEEAGNTGELFF
CDR3 length: 15; J gene: TRBJ2-3; V gene: TRBV7-2; D gene: TRBD1; clone size: -; CDR3 DNA: TGTGCCAGCAGCTTAGGAGACAGGGTATTGGATACGCAGTATTTT; CDR3 protein: CASSLGDRVLDTQYF
CDR3 length: 15; J gene: TRBJ2-2; V gene: TRBV10-3; D gene: -; clone size: -; CDR3 DNA: TGTGCCATCAGTGTTTCCAGCGACCTCACCGGGGAGCTGTTTTTT; CDR3 protein: CAISVSSDLTGELFF
CDR3 length: 15; J gene: TRBJ1-1; V gene: TRBV18; D gene: -; clone size: -; CDR3 DNA: TGTGCCAGCTCACCACCTGGCAGGCGACCCCTGGAAGCTTTCTTT; CDR3 protein: CASSPPGRRPLEAFF
CDR3 length: 14; J gene: TRBJ2-7; V gene: TRBV18; D gene: -; clone size: -; CDR3 DNA: TGTGCCAGCTCACCTCCCCCGGGGTCCTACGAGCAGTACTTC; CDR3 protein: CASSPPPGSYEQYF
CDR3 length: 14; J gene: TRBJ2-5; V gene: TRBV7-2; D gene: -; clone size: -; CDR3 DNA: TGTGCCAGCAGCTTGGGAGGATACCGGGAGACCCAGTACTTC; CDR3 protein: CASSLGGYRETQYF
CDR3 length: 17; J gene: TRBJ2-5; V gene: TRBV4-1; D gene: TRBD2; clone size: -; CDR3 DNA: TGCGCCAGCAGCCAAGGGAGGACTAGCGGGAGGATGGAGACCCAGTACTTC; CDR3 protein: CASSQGRTSGRMETQYF
CDR3 length: 14; J gene: TRBJ2-7; V gene: TRBV7-8; D gene: -; clone size: few; CDR3 DNA: TGTGCCAGCACCCTGCAACAGGGTCTAGCCGAGCAGTACTTC; CDR3 protein: CASTLQQGLAEQYF
CDR3 length: 13; J gene: TRBJ1-2; V gene: TRBV10-3; D gene: TRBD1; clone size: -; CDR3 DNA: TGTGCCATCAGCGCGACAGGGTCTGAAGGCTACACCTTC; CDR3 protein: CAISATGSEGYTF
CDR3 length: 15; J gene: TRBJ2-7; V gene: TRBV27; D gene: TRBD1; clone size: few; CDR3 DNA: TGTGCCACCCAGCCGGGGACAGGGGGATCCCACGAGCAGTACTTC; CDR3 protein: CATQPGTGGSHEQYF
CDR3 length: 14; J gene: TRBJ1-1; V gene: TRBV19; D gene: -; clone size: -; CDR3 DNA: TGTGCCAGTAGTATCGGGGGGCGCTACACTGAAGCTTTCTTT; CDR3 protein: CASSIGGRYTEAFF
CDR3 length: 14; J gene: TRBJ2-7; V gene: TRBV5-4; D gene: TRBD1; clone size: -; CDR3 DNA: TGTGCCAGCAGCACGGGACAGGGAGATTACGAGCAGTACTTC; CDR3 protein: CASSTGQGDYEQYF
CDR3 length: 13; J gene: TRBJ1-6; V gene: TRBV14; D gene: -; clone size: -; CDR3 DNA: TGTGCCAGCAGCTTGGGCGGGGATTCACCCCTCCACTTT; CDR3 protein: CASSLGGDSPLHF
CDR3 length: 14; J gene: TRBJ2-3; V gene: TRBV9; D gene: -; clone size: -; CDR3 DNA: TGTGCCAGCAGCGTCGGCAGGGTCACAGATACGCAGTATTTT; CDR3 protein: CASSVGRVTDTQYF
CDR3 length: 13; J gene: TRBJ2-1; V gene: TRBV9; D gene: TRBD2; clone size: -; CDR3 DNA: TGTGCCAGCAGCGAGGGACTAGAGAATGAGCAGTTCTTC; CDR3 protein: CASSEGLENEQFF
CDR3 length: 11; J gene: TRBJ2-1; V gene: TRBV20-1; D gene: -; clone size: -; CDR3 DNA: TGCAGTGCTGTCCGGGACAATGAGCAGTTCTTC; CDR3 protein: CSAVRDNEQFF
CDR3 length: 15; J gene: TRBJ1-5; V gene: TRBV6-5; D gene: -; clone size: -; CDR3 DNA: TGTGCCAGCAGTTACTCCCTCTATAGCAATCAGCCCCAGCATTTT; CDR3 protein: CASSYSLYSNQPQHF
CDR3 length: 13; J gene: TRBJ2-7; V gene: TRBV28; D gene: TRBD1; clone size: -; CDR3 DNA: TGTGCCAGCAGTTTTTACAGGGGCTACGAGCAGTACTTC; CDR3 protein: CASSFYRGYEQYF
CDR3 length: 11; J gene: TRBJ2-2; V gene: TRBV6-5; D gene: -; clone size: -; CDR3 DNA: TGTGCCAGCTCTAACACCGGGGAGCTGTTTTTT; CDR3 protein: CASSNTGELFF
CDR3 length: 11; J gene: TRBJ2-7; V gene: TRBV2; D gene: -; clone size: -; CDR3 DNA: TGTGCCAGCAGTGGCCTCTACGAGCAGTACTTC; CDR3 protein: CASSGLYEQYF
CDR3 length: 15; J gene: TRBJ2-1; V gene: TRBV7-8; D gene: -; clone size: -; CDR3 DNA: TGTGCCAGCAGCCATCCTCGAATCTCCTACAATGAGCAGTTCTTC; CDR3 protein: CASSHPRISYNEQFF
CDR3 length: 15; J gene: TRBJ1-1; V gene: TRBV2; D gene: TRBD1; clone size: -; CDR3 DNA: TGTGCCAGCAGTGACAACAGGGGACGTAACACTGAAGCTTTCTTT; CDR3 protein: CASSDNRGRNTEAFF
CDR3 length: 15; J gene: TRBJ2-7; V gene: TRBV4-3; D gene: -; clone size: -; CDR3 DNA: TGCGCCAGCAGCCAAGCGTGGCTAGCCGACTACGAGCAGTACTTC; CDR3 protein: CASSQAWLADYEQYF
CDR3 length: 12; J gene: TRBJ1-1; V gene: TRBV29-1; D gene: TRBD1; clone size: once; CDR3 DNA: TGCAGCGTTGGCCGGGACAGAACTGAAGCTTTCTTT; CDR3 protein: CSVGRDRTEAFF